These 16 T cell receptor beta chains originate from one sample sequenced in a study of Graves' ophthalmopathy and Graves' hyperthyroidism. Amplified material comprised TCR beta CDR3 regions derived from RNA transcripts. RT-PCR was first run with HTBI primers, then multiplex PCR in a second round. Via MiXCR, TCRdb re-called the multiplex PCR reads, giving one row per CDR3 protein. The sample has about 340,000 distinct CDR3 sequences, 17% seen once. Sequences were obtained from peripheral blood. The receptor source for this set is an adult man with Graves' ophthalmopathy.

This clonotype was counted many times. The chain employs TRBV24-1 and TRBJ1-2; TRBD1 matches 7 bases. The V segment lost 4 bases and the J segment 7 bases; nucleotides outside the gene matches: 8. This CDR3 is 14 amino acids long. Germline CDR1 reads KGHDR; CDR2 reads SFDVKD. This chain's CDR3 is CATSDLGQLTGYTF. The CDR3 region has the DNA TGTGCCACCAGTGACCTGGGACAGCTCACTGGCTACACCTTC.

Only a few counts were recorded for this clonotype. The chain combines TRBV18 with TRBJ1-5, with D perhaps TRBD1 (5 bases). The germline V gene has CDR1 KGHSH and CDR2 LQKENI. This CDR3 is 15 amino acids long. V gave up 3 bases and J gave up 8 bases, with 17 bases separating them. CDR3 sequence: CASSPSGARFKPQHF. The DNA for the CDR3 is TGTGCCAGCTCACCCTCCGGGGCCCGATTCAAGCCCCAGCATTTT.

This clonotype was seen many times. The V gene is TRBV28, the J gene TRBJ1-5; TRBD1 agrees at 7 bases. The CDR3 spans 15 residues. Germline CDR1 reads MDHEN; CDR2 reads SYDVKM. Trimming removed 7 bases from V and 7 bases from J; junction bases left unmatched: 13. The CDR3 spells CASTKTLGGGQPQHF. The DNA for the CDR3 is TGTGCCAGCACCAAAACGTTAGGGGGCGGGCAGCCCCAGCATTTT.

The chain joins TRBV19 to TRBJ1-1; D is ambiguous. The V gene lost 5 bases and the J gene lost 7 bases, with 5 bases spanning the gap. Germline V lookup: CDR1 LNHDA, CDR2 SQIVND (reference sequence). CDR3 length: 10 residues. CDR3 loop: CASSRGEAFF. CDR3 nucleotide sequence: TGTGCCAGTAGTCGAGGTGAAGCTTTCTTT. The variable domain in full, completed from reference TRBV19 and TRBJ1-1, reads DGGITQSPKYLFRKEGQNVTLSCEQNLNHDAMYWYRQDPGQGLRLIYYSQIVNDFQKGDIAEGYSVSREKKESFPLTVTSAQKNPTAFYLCASSRGEAFFGQGTRLTVV.

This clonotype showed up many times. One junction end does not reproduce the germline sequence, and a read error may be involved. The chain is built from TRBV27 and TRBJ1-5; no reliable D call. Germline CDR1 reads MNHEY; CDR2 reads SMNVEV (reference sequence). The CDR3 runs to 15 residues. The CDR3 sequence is CASKIREFANQPQHF. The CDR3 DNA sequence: TGTGCCAGCAAAATAAGGGAATTTGCCAATCAACCCCAGCATTTT.

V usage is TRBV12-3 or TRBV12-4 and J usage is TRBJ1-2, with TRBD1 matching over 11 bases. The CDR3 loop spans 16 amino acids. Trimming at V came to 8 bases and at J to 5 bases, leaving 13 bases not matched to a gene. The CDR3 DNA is TGTGCCAGCCGCAACTTCCGGGACAGGGGGTCGTATGGCTACACCTTC. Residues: CASRNFRDRGSYGYTF.

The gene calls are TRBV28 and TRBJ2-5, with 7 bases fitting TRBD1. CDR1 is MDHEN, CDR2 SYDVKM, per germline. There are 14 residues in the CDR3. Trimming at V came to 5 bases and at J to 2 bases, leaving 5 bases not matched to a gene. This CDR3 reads CASSVDRAQETQYF. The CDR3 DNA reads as TGTGCCAGCAGTGTTGACAGGGCTCAAGAGACCCAGTACTTC.

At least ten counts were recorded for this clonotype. CDR3: CASSVIPDGSGNTIYF. The CDR3, as DNA: TGTGCCAGCAGCGTAATCCCCGACGGATCTGGAAACACCATATATTTT. This chain uses TRBV9 with TRBJ1-3, with D hard to call. Trimming took 1 base from V and 1 from J, leaving 12 bases between them. The CDR3 consists of 16 residues. Germline V gene sequence: CDR1 SGDLS, CDR2 YYNGEE.

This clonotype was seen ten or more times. In DNA, the CDR3 is TGTGCCAGCAGGGGGACAGGGAGCACCGGGGAGCTGTTTTTT. This sequence encodes CASRGTGSTGELFF. The chain recombines TRBV6-2 or TRBV6-3 with TRBJ2-2; TRBD1 aligns across 9 bases. Germline V gene sequence: CDR1 MNHEY, CDR2 SVGEGT. V dropped 6 bases and J dropped 4; count of bases not matched to a gene: 3. The CDR3 runs to 14 residues.

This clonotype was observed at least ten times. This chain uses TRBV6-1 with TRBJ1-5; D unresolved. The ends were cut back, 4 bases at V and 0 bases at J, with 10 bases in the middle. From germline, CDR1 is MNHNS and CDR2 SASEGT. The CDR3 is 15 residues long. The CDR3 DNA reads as TGTGCCAGCAGTGCAGAGTTGATTAGCAATCAGCCCCAGCATTTT. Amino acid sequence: CASSAELISNQPQHF.

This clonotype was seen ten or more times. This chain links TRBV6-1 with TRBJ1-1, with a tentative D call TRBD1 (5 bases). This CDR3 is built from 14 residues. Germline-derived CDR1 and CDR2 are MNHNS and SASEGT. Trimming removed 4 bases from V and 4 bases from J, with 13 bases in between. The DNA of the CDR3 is TGTGCCAGCAGTGTGTTTTCCGGGGGCACTGAAGCTTTCTTT. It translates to CASSVFSGGTEAFF.

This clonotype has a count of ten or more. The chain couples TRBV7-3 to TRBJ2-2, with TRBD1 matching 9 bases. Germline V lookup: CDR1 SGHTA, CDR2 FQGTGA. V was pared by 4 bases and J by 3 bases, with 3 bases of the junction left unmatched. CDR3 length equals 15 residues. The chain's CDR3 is CASSWGQGYTGELFF. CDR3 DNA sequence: TGTGCCAGCAGCTGGGGACAGGGATACACCGGGGAGCTGTTTTTT.

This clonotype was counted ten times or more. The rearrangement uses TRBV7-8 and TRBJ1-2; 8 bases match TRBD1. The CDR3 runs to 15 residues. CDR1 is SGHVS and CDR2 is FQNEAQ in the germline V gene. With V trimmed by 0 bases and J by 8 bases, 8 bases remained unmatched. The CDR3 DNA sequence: TGTGCCAGCAGCTTAGCTTTACAGGGGGGGCGAGGCTACACCTTC. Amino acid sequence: CASSLALQGGRGYTF.

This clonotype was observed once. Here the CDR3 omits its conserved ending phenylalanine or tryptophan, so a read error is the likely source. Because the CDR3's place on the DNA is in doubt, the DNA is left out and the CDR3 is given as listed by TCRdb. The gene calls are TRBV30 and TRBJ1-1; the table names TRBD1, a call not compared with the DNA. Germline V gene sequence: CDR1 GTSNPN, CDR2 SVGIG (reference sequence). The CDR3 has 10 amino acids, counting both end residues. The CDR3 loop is CAYRERRGRE.

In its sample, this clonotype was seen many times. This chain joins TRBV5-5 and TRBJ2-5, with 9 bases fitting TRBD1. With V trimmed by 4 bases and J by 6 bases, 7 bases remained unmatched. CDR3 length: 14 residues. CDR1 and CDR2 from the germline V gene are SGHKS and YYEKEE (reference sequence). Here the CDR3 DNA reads TGTGCCAGCAGCGTGGGACAGGGAGTAAAGACCCAGTACTTC. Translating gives CASSVGQGVKTQYF.

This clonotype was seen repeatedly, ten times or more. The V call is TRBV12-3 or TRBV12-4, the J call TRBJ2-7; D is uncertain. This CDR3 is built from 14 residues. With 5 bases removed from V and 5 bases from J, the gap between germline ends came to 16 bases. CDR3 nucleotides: TGTGCCAGCAGTAGATCGGACGGCCTCCACGAGCAGTACTTC. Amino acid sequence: CASSRSDGLHEQYF.